The sequence of this TCR beta chain was determined in a study of T cell responses to AZD1222 COVID-19 vaccine (dated by TCRdb to the early 2020s). General notes on the study: AZD1222 recipients with second doses at about 4 weeks or about 12 weeks were pooled, because spike-specific TCR depth and breadth did not differ between schedules. TCR sequencing covered over 230 trial participants: nearly 210 given two doses of AZD1222 and 26 given two doses of MenACWY control vaccine. Enrollment into the trials was organized by age into subgroups of 18-55, 56-69 and 70-plus years, and those subgroups contained approximately 160, 26 and 62 TCR-sequenced participants, respectively.

The CDR3 regions of human TCRbeta chains were analyzed by immunosequencing. On the authors' methods: TCRs in the repertoires were matched against a reference library of SARS-CoV-2-specific TCRs that had been generated with the MIRA antigen-specificity platform. Breadth was defined as the fraction of unique TCRs that were SARS-CoV-2-associated. Depth was defined as the fraction of total T cells that were SARS-CoV-2-associated. Each spike-specific TCR was assigned to its reactive spike region and to a CD4 or CD8 class using the MIRA data. Log10-transformed breadth and depth values were compared by one-way ANOVA with Sidak's multiple comparisons tests. TCRdb's version of the immuneACCESS table is confined to in-frame rearrangements and falls short of the full clone set. An unresolved V gene accounts for under half of the shortfall where checked; the remainder is of unknown origin. That table supplies the V and J calls and clone size; D and trimming were determined from the DNA. The sample profile shows some 130,000 clones; just over 90% of them were found once. The ten largest make up less than 8.5% of the sample.

The germline V gene sets CDR1 to SGHAT and CDR2 to FQNNGV. From cysteine to phenylalanine, the CDR3 is 16 amino acids long. Of all the DNA, just the CDR3 is kept, 48 bases in frame from base 1. Trimming takes 0 bases from V and 5 bases from J, and the germline ends sit 16 bases apart. Concerning this clone itself: The antigen it binds to is not known. No qualities accompany the bases; no much larger clone lies one base away.

The sample's time point label, decoded: baseline before first vaccination. The vaccinee samples were drawn from two UK trials, COV001 and COV002, one of which was a single-blind randomized controlled phase 2/3 trial testing AZD1222 (ChAdOx1 nCoV-19) in healthy adults. For TCRbeta chain sequencing, PBMC samples were collected from trial participants at day 0 and at day 28 after the second dose. Study-level results and caveats: Vaccine-associated CD4 TCRs spanned the whole spike protein, with dominant responses in regions 160-218 and 743-854. Conclusions about previously exposed vaccinees are limited because only a handful of AZD1222 recipients were SARS-CoV-2 seropositive at baseline. After two AZD1222 doses, both the breadth and the depth of spike-specific TCRs were significantly higher than at day 0 and than in MenACWY recipients. Epitopes outside the regions mutated in the B.1.351 and B.1.1.7 variants were reportedly recognized by nearly half of the unique spike-specific TCRs. Because no samples from the day 14 peak response were available, repertoires could be characterized only after the peak T cell response. Most participants were white British and females outnumbered males, and the authors suggested that clonal diversity may have been underestimated. The 56-69-year group was small, and its depth increase did not reach significance, likely because of low power.

The sequence links TRBV11-2 to TRBJ2-5; a tentative D match to TRBD2 spans 6 bases. This specimen was peripheral blood, taken on day 0 of AZD1222 vaccination. This receptor was obtained from an adult in good health. The DNA sequence is as follows: TGTGCCAGCAGCTTAGACCTTAGATGGGGGAGGGAGACCCAGTACTTC. This encodes CASSLDLRWGRETQYF.